The clone carrying this T cell receptor beta chain occurred a few times. Its antigen remains unidentified. The data stem from a study of T-cell reconstitution after alpha-beta-depleted transplantation in children. Study-level findings and limits: After transplant, high TCRbeta diversity at day 60 in some patients arose from surviving recipient T cells and thymic progenitors. Newly produced T cells mostly provided counts and TCRbeta diversity after one year, as hyperexpanded clones declined. Roughly two months post-transplant, alpha-beta T cells reportedly originated from several hundred graft clones that had expanded.

During its preparation, the TCRbeta library received unique molecular identifiers. TCRdb redid the calling of the PCR reads with MiXCR, one entry per CDR3 protein. The sample comprises fewer than 450,000 distinct CDR3 sequences, 15% to 20% of which are singletons, and around 38% rests with the top ten. The sample here was PBMCs, mostly from graft donor cells, taken 360 days after TCRalphabeta/CD19-depleted stem cell transplant. The receptor's source is a male patient aged 2 to 10 who had a stem cell transplant for acute lymphoblastic leukemia, so the T cells may come from the graft donor.

The CDR3 protein is CASSVEGSPGDTQYF. The DNA of the CDR3 is TGTGCCAGCAGCGTAGAGGGGAGTCCTGGAGATACGCAGTATTTT. V usage is TRBV9 and J usage is TRBJ2-3; D may correspond to TRBD1 or TRBD2 (5 bases each). CDR1 SGDLS and CDR2 YYNGEE come from the germline V gene. CDR3 length: 15 residues. Trimming removed 0 bases from V and 5 bases from J, with 13 bases in between. Filled out from reference TRBV9 and TRBJ2-3, the complete variable domain reads DSGVTQTPKHLITATGQRVTLRCSPRSGDLSVYWYQQSLDQGLQFLIQYYNGEERAKGNILERFSAQQFPDLHSELNLSSLELGDSALYFCASSVEGSPGDTQYFGPGTRLTVL.